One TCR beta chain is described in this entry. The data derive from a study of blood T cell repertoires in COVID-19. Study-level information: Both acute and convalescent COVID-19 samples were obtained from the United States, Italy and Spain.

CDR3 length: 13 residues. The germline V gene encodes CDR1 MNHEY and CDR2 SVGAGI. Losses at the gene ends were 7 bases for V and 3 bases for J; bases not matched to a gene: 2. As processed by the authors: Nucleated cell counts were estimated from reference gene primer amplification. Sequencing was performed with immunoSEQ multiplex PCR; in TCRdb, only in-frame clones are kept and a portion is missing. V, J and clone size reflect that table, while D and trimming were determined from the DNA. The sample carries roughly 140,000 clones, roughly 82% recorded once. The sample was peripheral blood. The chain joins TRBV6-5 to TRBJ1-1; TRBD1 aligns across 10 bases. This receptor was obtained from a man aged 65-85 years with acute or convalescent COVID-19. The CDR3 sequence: CASIGTGDTEAFF. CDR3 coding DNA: TGTGCCAGCATTGGGACAGGGGACACTGAAGCTTTCTTT.